The TCR beta chain under discussion was sequenced for a study of memory CD4+ T cells and cytomegalovirus serostatus. Study-level background: Donors were healthy Belgian adults, fewer than ten CMV seropositive and about two dozen seronegative. General study points: Each of fewer than 80 CMV-associated TCRbeta sequences occurred in one to five individuals. Repertoires predicted CMV serostatus with median bootstrapped AUC of approximately 0.94.

Single viable CD3+CD4+CD8-CD45RO+ cells were sorted as the memory CD4+ T cells. Authors' data handling: Out-of-frame sequences were removed, leaving 2 million to 2.5 million distinct TCRbeta sequences. Sequencing was performed with immunoSEQ multiplex PCR; in TCRdb, only in-frame clones are kept and a portion is missing. V and J calls and clone size are copied from that table; D and trimming were computed from the DNA. The table includes some 57,000 clones, 70% to 85% detected once. The CDR3 contains 13 residues. V dropped 9 bases and J dropped 6; count of bases not matched to a gene: 11. Germline V gene sequence: CDR1 MNHEY, CDR2 SMNVEV (reference sequence). Details on this clone: The antigen remains unidentified.

V is TRBV27 and J is TRBJ2-7, with 7 nucleotides matching TRBD2. This clonotype originated in an adult in good health and CMV-seronegative. Sequencing was carried out using memory CD4+ T cells from blood. CDR3: CASRGWPSGEQYF. In nucleotides, the CDR3 is TGTGCCAGTAGGGGCTGGCCTAGCGGCGAGCAGTACTTC.